These 24 T cell receptor beta chains came from one sample sequenced in a study of shared clonotypes between healthy human individuals. Repertoires were generated with immunoSEQ multiplex PCR, while TCRdb's copy carries only in-frame clones and drops some. Seen here are around 1.1 million clones, about four fifths observed once, and the top ten hold roughly 0.61%. Sequences were obtained from memory CD4+ T cells from PBMCs. Subset specified: CD45RA-negative fraction. The receptors were gathered from a man aged 18 to 30 in good health. Some clones in this sample may be carry-over from other donors' samples.

V is TRBV7-2 and J is TRBJ2-1, with 7 bases identical to TRBD2. The CDR3 loop spans 17 amino acids. Germline CDR1 SGHTA, CDR2 FQGNSA. The junction had 10 bases not matched to a gene; V was cut back by 5 bases and J by 0 bases. CDR3 coding DNA: TGTGCCAGCAGCCCCAGACTAGCTCCTAGCTCCTACAATGAGCAGTTCTTC. Translation: CASSPRLAPSSYNEQFF.

This clone was counted between two and nine times. This chain uses TRBV5-1 with TRBJ2-2; 11 bases line up with TRBD2. V lost 0 bases to trimming and J lost 7 bases; unmatched junction nucleotides: 5. Germline CDR1 and CDR2: SGHRS and YFSETQ. The CDR3 has 16 residues. The CDR3 DNA reads as TGCGCCAGCAGCTTGGCCACGGGGACTAGCGGCGGGGAGCTGTTTTTT. Translating gives CASSLATGTSGGELFF.

This chain uses TRBV28 with TRBJ2-5; D is undetermined. Trimming took off 5 bases at V and 5 bases at J, with 15 bases between the two ends. Germline loops: CDR1 MDHEN, CDR2 SYDVKM. The CDR3 consists of 14 residues. The CDR3 reads CASSPALAGETQYF. The CDR3 DNA sequence: TGTGCCAGCAGTCCGGCCCTCGCTGGGGAGACCCAGTACTTC.

Turning to this clone: Additional DNA sequences in this sample encode the identical CDR3. The chain uses TRBV4-1 and TRBJ2-5; TRBD1 is a possible D gene (6 bases). Per germline, CDR1 MGHRA and CDR2 YSYEKL. V was trimmed by 3 bases and J by 5 bases, leaving 10 bases between them. The CDR3 covers 13 residues. The CDR3 reads CASSQGRGETQYF. The DNA for the CDR3 is TGCGCCAGCAGCCAGGGTAGGGGGGAGACCCAGTACTTC.

The CDR3 sequence is CASSLMGETQYF. The CDR3 nucleotides are TGTGCCAGCAGTTTAATGGGTGAGACCCAGTACTTC. This chain connects TRBV28 to TRBJ2-5; D call uncertain. V was trimmed by 2 bases and J by 5 bases, leaving 6 bases between them. This CDR3 contains 12 residues. Germline V gene sequence: CDR1 MDHEN, CDR2 SYDVKM.

As for this clone: The same CDR3 can be traced to other DNA sequences in this sample. The chain uses TRBV18 and TRBJ2-1, with D perhaps matching TRBD2 (6 bases). CDR3 length equals 14 residues. Germline V gene lookup returns CDR1 KGHSH and CDR2 LQKENI. Trimming left V 0 bases short and J 5 bases short, with 8 bases between. CDR3 sequence reads: CASSPPGGNNEQFF. The CDR3, as DNA: TGTGCCAGCTCACCACCGGGGGGTAACAATGAGCAGTTCTTC.

With regard to this clone: A much larger clone sits a single nucleotide away, making a read error possible. The chain is built from TRBV28 and TRBJ2-7; possibly TRBD1 or TRBD2 for D (5 bases each). Per the germline V gene, CDR1 is MDHEN and CDR2 is SYDVKM. CDR3 size: 14 residues. The CDR3 DNA reads TGTGCCGGCAGTTCCGGGGCAATAAACTACGAGCAGTACTTC. Encoded protein: CAGSSGAINYEQYF.

The chain recombines TRBV4-3 with TRBJ2-5; 8 bases match TRBD2. Germline assignment: CDR1 LGHNA and CDR2 YSLEER. V lost 4 bases, J lost 1 base, and 5 bases stayed unmatched. CDR3 length equals 15 residues. The chain's CDR3 is CASSLIAGPQETQYF. The CDR3 DNA reads as TGCGCCAGCAGCCTGATAGCGGGGCCCCAAGAGACCCAGTACTTC.

With regard to this clone: The sample carries other DNA sequences with the same CDR3. The chain is built from TRBV28 and TRBJ1-3; a possible D gene is TRBD1 (5 bases). The V gene's germline CDR1 is MDHEN and CDR2 SYDVKM. The CDR3 has 16 residues. Trimming took 4 bases from V and 0 from J, leaving 13 bases between them. The CDR3 loop reads CASSSPGDPSGNTIYF. For the CDR3, the DNA is TGTGCCAGCAGTTCCCCGGGGGATCCCTCTGGAAACACCATATATTTT.

A word on this clone: This could be a read error, since a much larger clone is one nucleotide away. Other DNA sequences in the sample encode the same CDR3. The chain uses TRBV4-1 and TRBJ2-7, with D perhaps TRBD2 (6 bases). This CDR3 spans 18 amino acids. Germline V gene sequence: CDR1 MGHRA, CDR2 YSYEKL. CDR3 DNA sequence: TGCGCCAGCAGCCAAGATCGGGGGTACGGCGGCCTCTCCTACGAGCAGTACTTT. Amino acids: CASSQDRGYGGLSYEQYF.

The chain employs TRBV6-5 and TRBJ2-6, with D uncertain. This CDR3 region has 15 residues. Germline V lookup: CDR1 MNHEY, CDR2 SVGAGI. V gave up 8 bases and J gave up 1 base, with 12 bases separating them. CDR3 in DNA: TGTGCCAGCGGCCTAACCGGATCTGGGGCCAACGTCCTGACTTTC. Translation: CASGLTGSGANVLTF.

V gene TRBV9 combines with J gene TRBJ1-3; D might be TRBD1 (5 bases). The CDR3 totals 16 residues. Per germline, CDR1 SGDLS and CDR2 YYNGEE. Trimming took 0 bases from V and 1 from J, leaving 11 bases between them. The chain's CDR3 is CASSVAPGSSGNTIYF. CDR3 nucleotides: TGTGCCAGCAGCGTAGCTCCAGGGTCGTCTGGAAACACCATATATTTT.

This clone was detected only a few times. V is TRBV4-1 and J is TRBJ2-7; TRBD2 matches at 7 bases. Germline trimming cut 0 bases from V and 4 bases from J; bases unmatched to any gene: 15. Germline CDR1 reads MGHRA; CDR2 reads YSYEKL. This CDR3 has 18 residues. The CDR3 DNA sequence: TGCGCCAGCAGCCAAGACGGGTTGCCCACGGGAGGCGATTACGAGCAGTACTTC. It yields the protein CASSQDGLPTGGDYEQYF.

V is TRBV18 and J is TRBJ2-4; no reliable D call. From germline, CDR1 is KGHSH and CDR2 LQKENI. This CDR3 comprises 16 residues. The V end lost 3 bases, the J end lost 1 base, and 13 bases lay between the germline ends. CDR3 residues: CASSPSTEFAKNIQYF. DNA for the CDR3: TGTGCCAGCTCACCGTCTACCGAGTTCGCCAAAAACATTCAGTACTTC.

The chain has TRBV7-2 and TRBJ1-4; the D is unclear. Trimming took 1 base from V and 14 from J, leaving 14 bases between them. Germline V gene data show CDR1 as SGHTA and CDR2 as FQGNSA. The CDR3 runs 13 residues. Here the CDR3 reads CASSLGLMEALFF. The CDR3 nucleotides read TGTGCCAGCAGCTTAGGACTGATGGAGGCCCTGTTTTTT.

The genes are TRBV11-2 and TRBJ1-2; 9 nucleotides agree with TRBD1. The CDR3 is made up of 14 amino acids. In germline, CDR1 is SGHAT, CDR2 FQNNGV. V lost 5 bases and J lost 6; bases outside the gene matches: 7. CDR3 sequence reads: CASSRQQGANGYTF. CDR3 sequence (DNA): TGTGCCAGCAGCCGCCAACAGGGGGCGAATGGCTACACCTTC.

This clone was counted between two and nine times. The genes are TRBV5-4 and TRBJ1-2; D is uncertain. Trimming pared 3 bases from V and 8 bases from J, leaving 8 bases between. The CDR3 is 11 residues long. Germline V CDR1 and CDR2: SGHNT, YYREEE (reference sequence). CDR3 amino acids: CASSSRYGYTF. The CDR3 bases are TGTGCCAGCAGCTCTCGATACGGCTACACCTTC.

The gene calls are TRBV7-9 and TRBJ1-2; unclear D gene. The CDR3 runs to 14 residues. CDR1 is SEHNR and CDR2 is FQNEAQ in the germline V gene (reference sequence). V lost 7 bases and J lost 6, with 18 bases in between. The DNA of the CDR3 is TGTGCCAGCACCCAAACCTACCCAGGTCATGGCTACACCTTC. This sequence encodes CASTQTYPGHGYTF.

Comments on this clone: A much more abundant neighbour one base away suggests this may be a read error. Here the CDR3 DNA reads TGCGCCAGCAGTGAGATCGGCGGGGTCCCCCCCTGCGAGCAGTACTTC. It specifies CASSEIGGVPPCEQYF. J is TRBJ2-7 and V is TRBV10-2; maybe TRBD2 (6 bases). V shed 2 bases and J shed 6 bases, with 20 bases lying between them. Looked up from germline, CDR1 is WSHSY and CDR2 is SAAADI. CDR3 size: 16 residues.

This chain connects TRBV29-1 to TRBJ1-1; no reliable D call. The V gene's germline CDR1 is SQVTM and CDR2 ANQGSEA. Trimming shortened V by 5 bases and J by 0 bases, and 13 bases separated the two germline ends. This CDR3 spans 14 amino acids. This CDR3 is CSVKRSSVNTEAFF. For the CDR3, the DNA is TGCAGCGTTAAAAGGAGTTCAGTGAACACTGAAGCTTTCTTT.

This clone was counted only a few times. Other nucleotide sequences from this sample produce the same CDR3. The chain links TRBV6-6 to TRBJ1-2; 7 positions agree with TRBD1. The germline V gene encodes CDR1 MNHNY and CDR2 SVGAGI (reference sequence). The CDR3 is 14 residues long. Trimming at V came to 6 bases and at J to 2 bases, leaving 6 bases not matched to a gene. CDR3 amino acids: CASSPGTANYGYTF. CDR3 DNA sequence: TGTGCCAGCAGCCCCGGGACAGCAAACTATGGCTACACCTTC.

The genes are TRBV27 and TRBJ2-7; no firm D call. CDR3 size: 10 residues. Germline V gene sequence: CDR1 MNHEY, CDR2 SMNVEV (reference sequence). The CDR3 is CARDSYEQYF. In DNA, the CDR3 is TGTGCAAGGGACTCCTACGAGCAGTACTTC.

The chain combines TRBV28 with TRBJ1-2; the D is unclear. Germline V CDR1 and CDR2: MDHEN, SYDVKM. This CDR3 is built from 13 residues. V dropped 10 bases and J dropped 4 bases, with 16 bases sitting between them. The CDR3 DNA reads as TGTGCCATCAACCGAAAGGGCGGCTATGGCTACACCTTC. Protein sequence: CAINRKGGYGYTF.

The chain recombines TRBV6-5 with TRBJ1-2; D possibly corresponds to TRBD1 (5 bases). Deletions cut 1 base from V and 0 bases from J, with 12 bases between. Germline-derived CDR1 and CDR2 are MNHEY and SVGAGI. The CDR3 is 16 amino acids. CDR3 region: CASSYYTGTTNYGYTF. The CDR3 DNA follows: TGTGCCAGCAGTTACTACACAGGTACAACTAACTATGGCTACACCTTC.